These T cell receptor beta chains were read from a single sample in a study of T cell responses to AZD1222 COVID-19 vaccine. Clones were read by immunoSEQ multiplex PCR, and TCRdb kept only the in-frame ones, dropping some. The table records 150,000 or so clones, 90% to 95% of them present only once. The material sequenced was peripheral blood, taken on day 0 of AZD1222 vaccination. These TCRs come from an adult in good health. Both conserved end residues are trimmed from each CDR3. The D gene is left open where the match is weak.

V	D	length	J	CDR3
TRBV18	.	11	TRBJ1-1	ASSPQSNTEAF
TRBV3-1/TRBV3-2	TRBD1	13	TRBJ1-5	ASSRDGTGGQPQH
TRBV4-3	TRBD1	13	TRBJ1-2	ASSPYGTGNYGYT
TRBV13	.	12	TRBJ1-1	ASSKGFMNTEAF
TRBV5-1	.	11	TRBJ1-5	ASSLSGNQPQH
TRBV7-8	TRBD2	15	TRBJ2-1	ASSLETGTSGRNEQF
TRBV6-5	TRBD1	14	TRBJ2-3	ASSYTGGLSTDTQY
TRBV11-3	TRBD1	16	TRBJ1-2	ASSRQGGGPRLNYGYT
TRBV6-5	.	11	TRBJ1-1	ASSYNFNTEAF
TRBV3-1/TRBV3-2	.	9	TRBJ1-1	ASSTGPYAF
TRBV19	TRBD1	14	TRBJ1-6	ASSTGTGTGSSPLH
TRBV10-1	.	11	TRBJ1-1	ASSESGGTEAF
TRBV5-1	.	14	TRBJ2-6	ASSLTTGTGANVLT
TRBV11-2	.	14	TRBJ2-5	ASSFVGAGYQETQY
TRBV18	.	13	TRBJ1-2	ASSPNREEGYGYT
TRBV15	TRBD1	14	TRBJ1-5	ATSSSTGVGNQPQH
TRBV3-1/TRBV3-2	TRBD1	15	TRBJ1-4	ASSQLTGGKANEKLF
TRBV6-1	.	11	TRBJ1-5	ASSDTVFQPQH
TRBV6-2/TRBV6-3	.	12	TRBJ2-5	ASSYFRGRETQY
TRBV2	.	10	TRBJ2-5	ASSDYRRGQY
TRBV14	.	12	TRBJ2-3	ASRGGTSTDTQY
TRBV30	.	11	TRBJ1-1	AWSVLRNTEAF
TRBV7-8	.	11	TRBJ1-2	ASTRLREGGYT
TRBV5-1	.	12	TRBJ2-2	ASSTDGGSGELF
TRBV12-3/TRBV12-4	.	10	TRBJ2-2	ASSLGTGELF
TRBV6-1	.	13	TRBJ2-7	ASSEEDGRPYEQY
TRBV28	.	9	TRBJ1-1	ASSLAGVAF
TRBV6-5	.	11	TRBJ2-7	ASSYGTSYEQY
TRBV28	.	15	TRBJ2-1	ASSYLLPASEYNEQF
TRBV28	.	11	TRBJ1-2	ASTVPLSYGYT
TRBV2	TRBD1	10	TRBJ1-1	ASNYRGAKAF
TRBV28	.	14	TRBJ2-3	ASTSGGTGLTDTQY
TRBV28	.	12	TRBJ1-3	ASTKGETGNTIY
TRBV6-5	TRBD1	10	TRBJ2-2	ASRQGAGELF
TRBV9	.	12	TRBJ1-1	ASSVDARAGEAF
TRBV7-7	TRBD1	10	TRBJ2-2	ASSLGQGELF
TRBV7-3	TRBD1	12	TRBJ1-2	ASAPRQGSMGYT
TRBV4-1	.	12	TRBJ1-1	ASSQKQGGTEAF
TRBV2	TRBD1	9	TRBJ1-2	AIPQGSGYT
TRBV28	.	12	TRBJ2-3	ASIRSASTDTQY
TRBV3-1/TRBV3-2	TRBD1	12	TRBJ1-4	ASSQDPGGATRF
TRBV7-2	.	13	TRBJ1-6	ASSSGSQDNSPLH
TRBV5-4	.	10	TRBJ2-7	ASSLRHHEQY
TRBV7-2	.	14	TRBJ2-1	ASSLTGEYAANEQF
TRBV12-3/TRBV12-4	.	10	TRBJ2-7	ASSFGGYEQY
TRBV12-3/TRBV12-4	TRBD1	11	TRBJ2-7	ATGRQGRYEQY
TRBV6-5	.	14	TRBJ1-1	ASSYSLVAGKAEAF
TRBV28	.	12	TRBJ2-5	ASSQLQVGETQY